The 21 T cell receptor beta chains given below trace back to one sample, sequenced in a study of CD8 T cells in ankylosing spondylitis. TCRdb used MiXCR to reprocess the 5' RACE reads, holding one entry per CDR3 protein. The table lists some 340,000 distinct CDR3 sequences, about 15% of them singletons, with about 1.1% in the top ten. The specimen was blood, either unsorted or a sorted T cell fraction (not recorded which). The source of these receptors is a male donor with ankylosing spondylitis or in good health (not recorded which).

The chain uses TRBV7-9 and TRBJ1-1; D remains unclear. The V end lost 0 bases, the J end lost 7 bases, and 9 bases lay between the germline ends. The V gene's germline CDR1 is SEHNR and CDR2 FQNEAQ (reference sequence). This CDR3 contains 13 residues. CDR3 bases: TGTGCCAGCAGCTTAGCGCCAGGCCTTGAAGCTTTCTTT. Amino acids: CASSLAPGLEAFF.

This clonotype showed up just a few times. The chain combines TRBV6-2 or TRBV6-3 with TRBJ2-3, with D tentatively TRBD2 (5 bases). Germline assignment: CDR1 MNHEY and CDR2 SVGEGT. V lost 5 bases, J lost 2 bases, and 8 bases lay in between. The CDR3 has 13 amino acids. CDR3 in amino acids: CASSPGDTDTQYF. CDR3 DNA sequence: TGTGCCAGCAGTCCCGGGGACACAGATACGCAGTATTTT.

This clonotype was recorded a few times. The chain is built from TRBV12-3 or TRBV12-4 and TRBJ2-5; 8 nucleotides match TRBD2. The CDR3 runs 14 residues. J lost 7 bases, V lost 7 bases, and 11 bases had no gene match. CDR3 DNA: TGTGCCAGCATCCTCGGGGGGGCGGACTTGACCCAGTACTTC. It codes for CASILGGADLTQYF.

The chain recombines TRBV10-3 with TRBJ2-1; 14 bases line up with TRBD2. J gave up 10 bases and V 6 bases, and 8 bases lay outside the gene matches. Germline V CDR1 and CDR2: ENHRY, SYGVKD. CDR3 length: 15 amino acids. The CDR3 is CAIRTGLAGVNEQFF. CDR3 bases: TGTGCCATCAGGACGGGACTAGCGGGAGTAAACGAGCAGTTCTTC.

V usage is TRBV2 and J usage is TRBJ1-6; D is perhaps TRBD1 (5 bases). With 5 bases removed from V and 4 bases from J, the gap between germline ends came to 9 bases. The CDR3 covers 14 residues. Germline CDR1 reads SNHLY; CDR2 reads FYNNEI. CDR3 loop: CASSLTAYNSPLHF. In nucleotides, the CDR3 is TGTGCCAGCAGTCTGACAGCTTATAATTCACCCCTCCACTTT.

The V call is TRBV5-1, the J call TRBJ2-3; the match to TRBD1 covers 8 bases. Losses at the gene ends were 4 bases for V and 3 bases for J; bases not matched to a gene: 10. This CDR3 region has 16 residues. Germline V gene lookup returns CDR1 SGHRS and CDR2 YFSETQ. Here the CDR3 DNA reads TGCGCCAGCAGCCTCTCATCGACAGGGGTTACAGATACGCAGTATTTT. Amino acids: CASSLSSTGVTDTQYF.

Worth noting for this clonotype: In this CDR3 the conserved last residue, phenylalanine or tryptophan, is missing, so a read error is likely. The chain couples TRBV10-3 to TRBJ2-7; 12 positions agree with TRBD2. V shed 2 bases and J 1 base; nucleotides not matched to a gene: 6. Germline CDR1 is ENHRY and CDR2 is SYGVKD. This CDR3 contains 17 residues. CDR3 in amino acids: CAISESLGLAGSYEQYS. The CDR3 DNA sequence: TGTGCCATCAGTGAGAGCCTAGGACTAGCGGGATCCTACGAGCAGTACTCC.

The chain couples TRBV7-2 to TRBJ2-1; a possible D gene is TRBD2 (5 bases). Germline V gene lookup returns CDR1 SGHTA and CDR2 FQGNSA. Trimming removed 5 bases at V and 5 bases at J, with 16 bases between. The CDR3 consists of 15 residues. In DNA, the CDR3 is TGTGCCAGCAGCCCCGATTTGAGGGCGCACAATGAGCAGTTCTTC. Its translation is CASSPDLRAHNEQFF. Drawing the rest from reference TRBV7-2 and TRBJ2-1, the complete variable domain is GAGVSQSPSNKVTEKGKDVELRCDPISGHTALYWYRQSLGQGLEFLIYFQGNSAPDKSGLPSDRFSAERTGGSVSTLTIQRTQQEDSAVYLCASSPDLRAHNEQFFGPGTRLTVL.

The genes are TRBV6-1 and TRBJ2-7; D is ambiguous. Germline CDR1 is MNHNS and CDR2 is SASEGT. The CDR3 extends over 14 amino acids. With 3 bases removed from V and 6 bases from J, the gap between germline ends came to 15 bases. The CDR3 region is CASSEGPRVFEQYF. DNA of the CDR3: TGTGCCAGCAGTGAGGGCCCTCGAGTGTTCGAGCAGTACTTC.

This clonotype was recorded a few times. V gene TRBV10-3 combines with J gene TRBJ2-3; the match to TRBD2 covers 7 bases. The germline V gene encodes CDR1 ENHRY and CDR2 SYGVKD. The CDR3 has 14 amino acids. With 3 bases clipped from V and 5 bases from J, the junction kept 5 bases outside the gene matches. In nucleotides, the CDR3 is TGTGCCATCAGTGATAGCGGCGGGAGAGATACGCAGTATTTT. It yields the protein CAISDSGGRDTQYF.

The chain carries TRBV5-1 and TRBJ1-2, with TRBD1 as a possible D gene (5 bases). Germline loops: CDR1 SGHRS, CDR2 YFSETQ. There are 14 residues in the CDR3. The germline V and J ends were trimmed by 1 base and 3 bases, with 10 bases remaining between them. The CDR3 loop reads CASSLSGKDYGYTF. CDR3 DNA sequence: TGCGCCAGCAGCTTGTCAGGGAAGGACTATGGCTACACCTTC. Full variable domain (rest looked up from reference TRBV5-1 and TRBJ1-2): KAGVTQTPRYLIKTRGQQVTLSCSPISGHRSVSWYQQTPGQGLQFLFEYFSETQRNKGNFPGRFSGRQFSNSRSEMNVSTLELGDSALYLCASSLSGKDYGYTFGSGTRLTVV.

CDR3 coding DNA: TGCAGTGCTAGGCAACTGGACCAGTACTTC. It encodes CSARQLDQYF. This rearrangement joins TRBV20-1 to TRBJ2-5; D unclear. From germline, CDR1 is DFQATT and CDR2 SNEGSKA (reference sequence). The CDR3 totals 10 residues. The V end lost 3 bases, the J end lost 10 bases, and 9 bases lay between the germline ends.

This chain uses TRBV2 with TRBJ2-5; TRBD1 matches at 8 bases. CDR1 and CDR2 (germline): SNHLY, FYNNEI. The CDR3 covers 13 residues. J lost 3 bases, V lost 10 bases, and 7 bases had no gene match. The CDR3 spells CATSRTGKETQYF. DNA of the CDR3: TGTGCCACCTCCCGGACAGGGAAAGAGACCCAGTACTTC.

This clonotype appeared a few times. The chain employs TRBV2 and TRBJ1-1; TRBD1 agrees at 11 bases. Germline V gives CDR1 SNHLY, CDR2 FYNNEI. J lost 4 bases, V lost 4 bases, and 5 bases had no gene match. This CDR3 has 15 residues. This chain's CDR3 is CASSGGQGATTEAFF. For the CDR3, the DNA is TGTGCCAGCAGTGGCGGACAGGGGGCGACCACTGAAGCTTTCTTT.

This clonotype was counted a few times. This CDR3 reads CASSDGATYGYTF. DNA for the CDR3: TGCGCCAGCAGCGACGGTGCCACTTATGGCTACACCTTC. This chain joins TRBV5-1 and TRBJ1-2; D is ambiguous. This CDR3 has 13 amino acids. Germline V gives CDR1 SGHRS, CDR2 YFSETQ. Trimming pared 4 bases from V and 5 bases from J, leaving 12 bases between.

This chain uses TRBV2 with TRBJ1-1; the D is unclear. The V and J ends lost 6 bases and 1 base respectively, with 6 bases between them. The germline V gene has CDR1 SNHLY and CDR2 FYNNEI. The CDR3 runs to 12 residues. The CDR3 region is CASSIENTEAFF. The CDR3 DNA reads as TGTGCCAGCAGCATAGAGAACACTGAAGCTTTCTTT.

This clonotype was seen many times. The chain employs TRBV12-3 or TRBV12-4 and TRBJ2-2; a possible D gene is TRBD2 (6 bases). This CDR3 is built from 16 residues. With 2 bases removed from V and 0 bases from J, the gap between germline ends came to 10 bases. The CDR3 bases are TGTGCCAGCAGTTTAAACGGGGGACCGAACACCGGGGAGCTGTTTTTT. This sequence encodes CASSLNGGPNTGELFF.

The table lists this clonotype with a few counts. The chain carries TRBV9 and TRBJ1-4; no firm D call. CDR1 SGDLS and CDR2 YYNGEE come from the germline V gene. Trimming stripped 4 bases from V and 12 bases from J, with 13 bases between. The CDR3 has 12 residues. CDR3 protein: CASSPGPAELFF. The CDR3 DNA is TGTGCCAGCAGCCCCGGCCCGGCGGAACTGTTTTTT.

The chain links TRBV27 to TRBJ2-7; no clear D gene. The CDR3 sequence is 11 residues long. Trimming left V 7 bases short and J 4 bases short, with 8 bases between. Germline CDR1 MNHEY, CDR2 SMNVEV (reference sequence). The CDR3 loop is CASKYAYEQYF. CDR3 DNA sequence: TGTGCCAGCAAGTACGCATACGAGCAGTACTTC.

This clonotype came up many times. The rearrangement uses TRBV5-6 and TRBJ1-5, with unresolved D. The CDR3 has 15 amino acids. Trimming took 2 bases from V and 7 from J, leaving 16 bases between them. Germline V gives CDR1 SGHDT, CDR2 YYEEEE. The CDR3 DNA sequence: TGTGCCAGCAGCTTAAACCCTGGACCGCTCCAGCCCCAGCATTTT. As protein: CASSLNPGPLQPQHF.

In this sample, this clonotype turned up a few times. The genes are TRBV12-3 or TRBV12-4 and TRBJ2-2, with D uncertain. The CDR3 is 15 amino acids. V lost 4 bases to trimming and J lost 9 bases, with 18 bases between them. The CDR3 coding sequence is TGTGCCAGCAGTTCTACTAACCTCCCCGACCGGGAGCTGTTTTTT. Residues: CASSSTNLPDRELFF.